This passage covers 14 T cell receptor beta chains from one sample sequenced in a study of shared clonotypes between healthy human individuals. Assay: immunoSEQ multiplex PCR; the TCRdb copy retains only in-frame clones and omits some. The table lists 2.5 million or so clones, around nine tenths of them singletons. The specimen was naive CD4+ T cells sorted from blood. This sample's subset: CD45RA+ positively selected. These receptors came from a man between 18 and 29 years old in good health.

The chain recombines TRBV2 with TRBJ2-3; D may match TRBD1 or TRBD2 (5 bases each). Trimming left V 5 bases short and J 2 bases short, with 11 bases between. Germline V gene sequence: CDR1 SNHLY, CDR2 FYNNEI. This CDR3 is built from 14 residues. The CDR3 sequence: CASSFGATTDTQYF. CDR3 nucleotides: TGTGCCAGCAGTTTCGGGGCGACCACAGATACGCAGTATTTT.

Turning to this clone: The same CDR3 also results from other DNA sequences found in this sample. The chain carries TRBV19 and TRBJ1-1; TRBD1 aligns across 8 bases. The germline V gene has CDR1 LNHDA and CDR2 SQIVND (reference sequence). V lost 5 bases, J lost 4 bases, and 6 bases stayed unmatched. The CDR3 length is 14 residues. The DNA of the CDR3 is TGTGCCAGTAGTCCCGGACAGGGTGGCACTGAAGCTTTCTTT. Translating gives CASSPGQGGTEAFF.

For the CDR3, the DNA is TGTGCCACTGGGGTGGCATTCATGAACACTGAAGCTTTCTTT. This gives the protein CATGVAFMNTEAFF. This sequence joins TRBV10-3 and TRBJ1-1; D call uncertain. The V and J ends lost 10 bases and 0 bases respectively, with 15 bases between them. This CDR3 spans 14 amino acids. Germline CDR1 and CDR2: ENHRY and SYGVKD.

As regards this clone: The sample contains more than one DNA sequence encoding this CDR3. The gene calls are TRBV18 and TRBJ2-1, with 11 bases aligning to TRBD2. The germline V gene has CDR1 KGHSH and CDR2 LQKENI. This CDR3 has 15 amino acids. J was trimmed by 5 bases and V by 4 bases; bases with no gene match: 4. CDR3 residues: CASSLGTSGNNEQFF. Written as DNA, the CDR3 is TGTGCCAGCTCACTCGGGACTAGCGGAAACAATGAGCAGTTCTTC.

This clone appeared a single time. The rearrangement joins TRBV28 to TRBJ1-5, with no clear D. Trimming removed 3 bases from V and 4 bases from J, with 10 bases in between. The CDR3 is made up of 14 amino acids. The germline V gene encodes CDR1 MDHEN and CDR2 SYDVKM. The CDR3 DNA reads as TGTGCCAGCAGTTTTGTTTCCAGAAATCAGCCCCAGCATTTT. Translation: CASSFVSRNQPQHF.

V is TRBV5-1 and J is TRBJ1-1; no firm D call. Per germline, CDR1 SGHRS and CDR2 YFSETQ. Trimming cost V 4 bases and J 0 bases, with 10 bases left between them. The CDR3 contains 14 residues. The CDR3: CASSPNLMNTEAFF. The CDR3 nucleotides are TGCGCCAGCAGCCCGAATTTAATGAACACTGAAGCTTTCTTT.

This chain joins TRBV5-4 and TRBJ2-3, with D perhaps being TRBD1 or TRBD2 (5 bases each). CDR3 size: 17 residues. Trimming removed 0 bases from V and 6 bases from J, with 20 bases in between. Germline V CDR1 and CDR2: SGHNT, YYREEE (reference sequence). CDR3 DNA: TGTGCCAGCAGCTTGGCAGGGACCGGACGTGAAGGGGATACGCAGTATTTT. This codes for CASSLAGTGREGDTQYF. The full variable domain, with the rest looked up from reference TRBV5-4 and TRBJ2-3, is ETGVTQSPTHLIKTRGQQVTLRCSSQSGHNTVSWYQQALGQGPQFIFQYYREEENGRGNFPPRFSGLQFPNYSSELNVNALELDDSALYLCASSLAGTGREGDTQYFGPGTRLTVL.

The gene calls are TRBV30 and TRBJ2-1; D gene unclear. Germline V gives CDR1 GTSNPN, CDR2 SVGIG (reference sequence). V lost 3 bases, J lost 1 base, and 10 bases lay in between. The CDR3 extends over 14 amino acids. CDR3 in amino acids: CAWSLSRSYNEQFF. In DNA, the CDR3 is TGTGCCTGGAGCCTTAGTCGGTCCTACAATGAGCAGTTCTTC.

This chain joins TRBV6-1 and TRBJ2-2, with 11 nucleotides matching TRBD1. Germline V gene lookup returns CDR1 MNHNS and CDR2 SASEGT. The CDR3 is 15 amino acids. V shed 4 bases, J shed 6 bases, and the junction held 4 bases outside the gene matches. DNA for the CDR3: TGTGCCAGCAGTGTAGGACAGGGGGCATCCGGGGAGCTGTTTTTT. Translated, it gives CASSVGQGASGELFF.

The rearrangement joins TRBV9 to TRBJ2-2; TRBD2 aligns across 7 bases. Germline V lookup: CDR1 SGDLS, CDR2 YYNGEE. With V trimmed by 4 bases and J by 4 bases, 10 bases remained unmatched. The CDR3 sequence is 16 residues long. The CDR3 is CASSSEAGRGTGELFF. Here the CDR3 DNA reads TGTGCCAGCAGCTCGGAAGCGGGACGGGGCACCGGGGAGCTGTTTTTT.

This chain links TRBV7-3 with TRBJ2-5; D unclear. Trimming cost V 4 bases and J 5 bases, with 11 bases left between them. The CDR3 has 13 amino acids. Germline V lookup: CDR1 SGHTA, CDR2 FQGTGA. CDR3 protein: CASSSIASETQYF. CDR3 DNA sequence: TGTGCCAGCAGCTCCATTGCGTCGGAGACCCAGTACTTC.

This clone was found once. The V gene is TRBV10-3, the J gene TRBJ2-3, with 11 bases identical to TRBD1. The CDR3 loop spans 14 amino acids. The junction had 2 bases not matched to a gene; V was cut back by 6 bases and J by 3 bases. CDR1 and CDR2 (germline): ENHRY, SYGVKD. The DNA for the CDR3 is TGTGCCATCAGGGGACAGGGGGAAACAGATACGCAGTATTTT. This sequence encodes CAIRGQGETDTQYF.

CDR3 sequence (DNA): TGTGCCAGCAGCTCCTGGGGGCAGGGGGGCAACATTCAGTACTTC. This gives the protein CASSSWGQGGNIQYF. The chain links TRBV7-2 to TRBJ2-4; the D gene is possibly TRBD1 (7 bases). Germline CDR1 is SGHTA and CDR2 is FQGNSA. CDR3 length: 15 residues. V was cut by 4 bases and J by 7 bases, with 17 bases left in between.

This clone was seen more than once but under ten times. This rearrangement joins TRBV10-3 to TRBJ2-3, with 11 bases matching TRBD2. V shed 5 bases and J 5 bases; nucleotides not matched to a gene: 6. Germline V gene lookup returns CDR1 ENHRY and CDR2 SYGVKD. The CDR3 loop spans 15 amino acids. CDR3 sequence: CAISFSGGAGDTQYF. The DNA of the CDR3 is TGTGCCATCAGTTTTAGCGGGGGGGCCGGAGATACGCAGTATTTT.